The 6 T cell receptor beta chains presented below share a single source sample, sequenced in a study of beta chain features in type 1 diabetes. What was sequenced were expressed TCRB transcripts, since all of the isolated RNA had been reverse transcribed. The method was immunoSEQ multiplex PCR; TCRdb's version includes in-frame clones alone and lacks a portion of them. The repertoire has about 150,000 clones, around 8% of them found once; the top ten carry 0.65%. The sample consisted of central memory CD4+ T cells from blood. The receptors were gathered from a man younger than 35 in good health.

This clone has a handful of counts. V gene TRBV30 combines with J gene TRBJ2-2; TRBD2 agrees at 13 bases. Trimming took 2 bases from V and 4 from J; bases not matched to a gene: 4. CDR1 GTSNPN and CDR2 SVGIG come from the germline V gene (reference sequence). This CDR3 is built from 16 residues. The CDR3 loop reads CAWSPGTSGVTGELFF. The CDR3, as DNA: TGTGCCTGGAGTCCCGGGACTAGCGGGGTCACCGGGGAGCTGTTTTTT.

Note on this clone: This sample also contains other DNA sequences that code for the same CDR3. The CDR3 bases are TGCGCCAGCAGCCATCGACAGGGTAGGGATTACGAGCAGTACTTC. Protein sequence: CASSHRQGRDYEQYF. The chain joins TRBV4-3 to TRBJ2-7; 7 bases match TRBD1. Germline values: CDR1 LGHNA, CDR2 YSLEER. V lost 3 bases and J lost 4; bases outside the gene matches: 9. The CDR3 runs 15 residues.

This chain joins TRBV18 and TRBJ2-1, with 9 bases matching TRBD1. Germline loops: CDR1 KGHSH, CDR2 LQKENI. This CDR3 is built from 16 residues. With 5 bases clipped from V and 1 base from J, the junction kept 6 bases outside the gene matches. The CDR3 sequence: CASSVDRGGSYNEQFF. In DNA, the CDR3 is TGTGCCAGCTCAGTCGACAGGGGGGGTTCCTACAATGAGCAGTTCTTC. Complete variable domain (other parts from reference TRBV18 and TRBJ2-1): NAGVMQNPRHLVRRRGQEARLRCSPMKGHSHVYWYRQLPEEGLKFMVYLQKENIIDESGMPKERFSAEFPKEGPSILRIQQVVRGDSAAYFCASSVDRGGSYNEQFFGPGTRLTVL.

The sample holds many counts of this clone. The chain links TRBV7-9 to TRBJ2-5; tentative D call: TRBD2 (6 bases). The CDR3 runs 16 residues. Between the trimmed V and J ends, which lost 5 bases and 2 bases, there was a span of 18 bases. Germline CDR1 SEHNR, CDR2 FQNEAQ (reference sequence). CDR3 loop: CASSRDVGTQQETQYF. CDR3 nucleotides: TGTGCCAGCAGCCGAGACGTAGGGACTCAACAAGAGACCCAGTACTTC.

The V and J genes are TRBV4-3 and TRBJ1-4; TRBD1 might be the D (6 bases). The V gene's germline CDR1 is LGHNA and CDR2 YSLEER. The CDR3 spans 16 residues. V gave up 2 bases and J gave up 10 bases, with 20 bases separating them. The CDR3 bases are TGCGCCAGCAGCCAACTCGGGACACGGACGGATGGAAAACTGTTTTTT. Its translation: CASSQLGTRTDGKLFF.

CDR3 amino acids: CSVRPATAGELFF. CDR3 sequence (DNA): TGCAGCGTTAGGCCAGCAACAGCCGGGGAGCTGTTTTTT. The chain couples TRBV29-1 to TRBJ2-2; D is unclear. The CDR3 has 13 residues. CDR1 and CDR2 (germline): SQVTM, ANQGSEA. V lost 5 bases and J 6 bases, leaving 13 bases between the germline ends.